This T cell receptor beta chain was sequenced in a study of blood T cells in healthy people across ages. Trimming took off 4 bases at V and 3 bases at J, with 10 bases between the two ends. Per germline, CDR1 SGHRS and CDR2 YFSETQ. The CDR3 consists of 14 residues. The use of a sample-barcoded 5' primer and a J-beta primer mix characterized a second PCR of roughly 6 to 11 cycles. TCRdb called the 5' RACE reads again in MiXCR, with one record for every CDR3 protein. The table lists roughly 700,000 distinct CDR3 sequences, about 52% of them singletons. This clonotype was counted a few times. The target antigen is unknown. Study-wide results and limits: Unsorted PBMCs ruled out conclusive naive versus antigen-experienced comparison.

The donors, healthy Caucasians from Russia, were aged roughly 6 to 90. This clonotype was obtained from a woman aged 60-75 years in good health. The sequencing sample was made of blood. The chain links TRBV5-1 to TRBJ1-4, with D unclear. Here the CDR3 DNA reads TGCGCCAGCAGCGTTTCGGGTCCTAATGAAAAACTGTTTTTT. Protein: CASSVSGPNEKLFF.